This T cell receptor (beta chain) emerged from a study of cytomegalovirus exposure and HLA in healthy donors (dated by TCRdb to 2015 to 2018). About the full investigation: An earlier analysis of fewer than 750 of the donors reported roughly 300 Gb of sequence data and around 110 million unique TCR beta sequences obtained from about 200 million T cells. About 300 gigabases of sequencing data and 70 million to 95 million unique TCR sequences made up an early release that covered approximately 700 HLA-typed donors. The genetic ancestry cluster associated with self-reported Caucasian donors included around 76% of the 300 to 400 genotyped donors. All discovery cohort repertoires had been generated on a single sequencing platform. Among 398 genotyped donors of the cohort, an average of approximately 220,000 unique TCR beta nucleotide sequences was sequenced per donor, of which about 19% were non-productive. Class I and class II HLA loci were covered by the typing at four-digit resolution. An earlier analysis of around 640 of the donors used high-throughput TCR beta sequencing to judge whether each TCR beta V gene segment behaved as functional or pseudogenic. In the later analysis, no new phenotypic data were used to find candidate immune exposures; instead, reliance was placed on TCR beta sequences and their occurrence across donors. A later genetic analysis used genome-wide SNP genotypes for about 65% of the 666 donors, treating that subset as a discovery cohort. Along with the approximately 620-subject first cohort, a separate validation cohort of over 90 different subjects was used. Using immunosequencing, the study profiled T cell repertoires from about 650 subjects and related those repertoires to cytomegalovirus serostatus. Donor age, sex, ethnicity and CMV serostatus were compiled alongside the repertoire data. Because of strong linkage in the cohort, five DR-DQ haplotypes were treated as single units for association and clustering. The study aimed to test whether signatures of past pathogen exposure could be identified by cataloging public T cell receptors. The study combined high-throughput TCR immunosequencing, statistical association of individual TCRs with disease status, and machine learning to predict cytomegalovirus infection status. Typing coverage differed by locus: A, B, C, DRB1 and DQB1 were typed in roughly 629-640 donors, DQA1 in 500 to 550, DPA1 in some 610, and DPB1 in 400 to 480. A later analysis re-examined previously published TCR beta repertoires from just over 650 donors and added high-resolution HLA genotyping to investigate patterns of TCR occurrence. General conclusions and limits of the study: The 87-base-pair reads could not distinguish some IMGT-functional V segments, including TRBV6-2 and TRBV6-3, so those segments were excluded. In a later analysis, the rate of TCR association differed among HLA loci, with DRB1 alleles having the most associated TCRs and HLA-C alleles having the fewest. The classifier was reported to diagnose cytomegalovirus status with high specificity and sensitivity in both the original and validation cohorts. A further reported finding was that TCR beta sequences accurately predicted the HLA-A and HLA-B alleles for most subjects in the first cohort. In an earlier analysis of roughly 500 of the donors, most TCR beta V segments appeared in productive rearrangements about 90% or about 30% of the time, broadly matching IMGT annotations. The cohort was sequenced for TCR beta chains only, and without alpha or paired-chain data the features that could be detected were limited. A cluster of highly shared sequence variants was judged likely to be a technical artifact of the sequencing pipeline. In a later genetic analysis, fewer N-insertions in productive TCRs were reported among donors in an Asian-associated ancestry cluster than the roughly 700-donor mean. An association between a missense DCLRE1C variant and V-gene and J-gene trimming of TCR beta chains was found in a later genetic analysis and replicated in an independent cohort. A later analysis found that HLA-associated TCR beta chains were more clonally expanded and had lower generation probabilities than equally common non-associated chains. In the study, approximately 160 TCR beta chains were listed as associated with cytomegalovirus. At a false discovery rate of 0.05, a later analysis linked some 17,000 TCR beta sequences to specific HLA alleles. Immune exposure information for the cohort was limited to CMV serostatus. Because counts were too low, seventeen rarely observed V segments, including chromosome 9 orphons, were left out of the earlier analysis of over 550 of the donors. Sequencing depth was assumed to be roughly uniform across donors in the presence/absence analyses, though that assumption may not hold. When HLA alleles, especially DR and DQ, strongly co-occurred, TCR associations were difficult to assign to individual alleles. The authors suggested that the approach could potentially be extended to other disease states and immunological phenotypes. A later analysis found that most CMV-associated TCR beta chains appeared HLA-restricted, with HLA associations seemingly driven largely by CMV exposure. HLA typing was unavailable for some donors at each locus, so association tests used only the typed subset. Correlated functional status among segregating V segments might reflect linkage disequilibrium, but an unknown experimental factor could not be ruled out. A later analysis reported that several top co-occurrence clusters appeared linked to parvovirus B19, influenza, CMV and Epstein-Barr virus. Most TCR sequences were seen in very few donors, while some public TCRs were found in many individuals. In vitro tests confirmed that a few of the cytomegalovirus-associated TCR beta chains recognize cytomegalovirus antigens.

V is shortened by 3 bases, J by 5 bases, and the region joining them spans 10 bases. The CDR3 measures 14 amino acids from cysteine to phenylalanine. The read is trimmed to its CDR3 DNA, 42 bases read in frame from base 1. For CDR1 and CDR2, the germline V gene lists MDHEN and SYDVKM. The cohort comprised hundreds of healthy bone marrow donors. Cohort members were all nominally healthy when sampled, although unrecorded immune exposures were likely present. The donor was CMV seronegative and was included in the group of a few hundred seronegative cohort members. Every donor gave a peripheral blood sample, and the peripheral blood mononuclear cells from that sample were used for TCR beta sequencing. Genomic DNA extraction from the blood cell samples was performed with the Qiagen DNeasy Blood Extraction Kit. The library was produced with the immunoSEQ multiplex PCR assay. The multiplex PCR relied on a mix of 60 forward primers for TCR Vbeta segments and 13 reverse primers for TCR Jbeta segments. The CDR3 region of rearranged TCR beta genes was amplified from genomic DNA with a multiplex PCR assay. The amplified TCR beta libraries were sequenced on the Illumina HiSeq System as 87-base-pair reads. The study's own analysis went as follows. A later analysis tallied roughly 76 million unique TCR beta chains across the 660 or so repertoires, and some 12 million of those chains were shared by two or more donors. Raw reads were error-corrected and collapsed into unique sequences by a nearest-neighbor algorithm in which closely related sequences were merged to remove PCR and sequencing errors. To assign V, D and J gene segments, CDR3 sequences were aligned to IMGT reference sequences. For a sequence to be retained, a match of at least six nucleotides to both a V gene segment and a J gene segment was required. A rearrangement was called productive if the CDR3 had no stop codons and remained in frame with V and J, and every other rearrangement was called non-productive. Following IMGT convention, CDR3 was defined as the stretch from the second conserved V-encoded cysteine up to the conserved J-encoded phenylalanine. Sequences without an unambiguous match to a single V gene segment were excluded from the earlier analysis of 450 to 650 of the donors. An earlier analysis of a few hundred of the donors classified V segments as functional when productive rearrangements were above 56.7% and as segregating when the standard deviation between donors was above 5%. A statistical classification framework was developed to diagnose cytomegalovirus status using the catalog of TCR beta chain sequences. A later analysis assigned V and J genes by comparing TCR nucleotide sequences with IMGT/GENE-DB human TR gene sequences. The TCRdist pipeline was used in a later analysis to assign CDR3 sequences and most-parsimonious VDJ recombination scenarios. In a later analysis, each TCR beta chain was defined by its CDR3 amino acid sequence together with its V-gene family, and reads without a unique V-gene family were excluded. In a later analysis, fewer than 650 highly shared, low-generation-probability nucleotide sequences were removed to address suspected cross-contamination and a sequencing artifact. In a later analysis, a clonal expansion index was calculated for each public chain from normalized within-repertoire ranks of inferred template counts. Generation probabilities in a later analysis came from a VDJ recombination model fitted to out-of-frame rearrangements, and those results were checked against IGoR. A later analysis scored TCR-TCR, TCR-HLA and TCR-CMV co-occurrence with hypergeometric tests, applying a repertoire-size bias correction to TCR pairs. In a later analysis, false discovery rates were estimated by permuting HLA or CMV assignments 20 times. In a later analysis, co-occurring TCRs were grouped using DBSCAN, with TCRdist sequence similarity added in when clustering inside HLA-allele-positive subsets. Repertoires with fewer than 30,000 or more than 120,000 public chains were left out of co-occurrence clustering, as were four to six repertoires with anomalous nucleotide sharing. Entries here come from immuneACCESS through TCRdb and include only in-frame sequences with V and J called. Some clones fail to appear in such tables; in the studies checked, an unresolved V gene covers under half of the shortfall, and the cause of the remainder is unknown. V and J calls and clone size are copied from that table; D and trimming were computed from the DNA. The sample records some 200,000 clones, 81% of which are singletons. The ten largest make up under 2.5% of the sample.

A remark on this clone: It lacks a known antigen. Base qualities were left out, and no much larger clone turns up one base away.

This receptor was obtained from a young woman in good health and CMV-seronegative. The sequence links TRBV28 to TRBJ1-4; no confident D gene assignment can be made. The sample taken for sequencing was PBMCs. CDR3 protein: CASSLIRKNEKLFF. Here is the DNA: TGTGCCAGCAGTTTGATCAGGAAAAATGAAAAACTGTTTTTT.